Each of the 9 T cell receptor beta chains below was sequenced from the same sample in a study of beta chain features in type 1 diabetes. Study findings and constraints: Shortening of TCRB CDR3s, moderate but significant, appeared in all four CD4+ subsets of Type 1 diabetes patients.

Isolated RNA was reverse transcribed in full, so expressed TCRB transcripts were sequenced. Libraries were prepared by immunoSEQ multiplex PCR; TCRdb keeps only in-frame clonotypes and omits some of them. The table includes some 270,000 clones, roughly a tenth detected once. These receptors lack a known antigen. Sequencing was performed on naive CD4+ T cells from blood. The receptor set was obtained from a man younger than 45 with type 1 diabetes.

The genes are TRBV7-9 and TRBJ1-6; 8 bases align to TRBD1. V lost 5 bases and J lost 7; bases outside the gene matches: 4. This CDR3 has 14 amino acids. Germline V CDR1 and CDR2: SEHNR, FQNEAQ (reference sequence). CDR3 residues: CASSITGGNSPLHF. Here the CDR3 DNA reads TGTGCCAGCAGCATCACAGGGGGGAATTCACCCCTCCACTTT.

This clone was counted only a few times. The chain joins TRBV30 to TRBJ2-1; 8 nucleotides match TRBD2. This CDR3 has 13 amino acids. Germline CDR1 reads GTSNPN; CDR2 reads SVGIG (reference sequence). The J segment lost 7 bases and the V segment lost 8 bases, leaving 10 bases of the junction unmatched. The CDR3 bases are TGTGCCCTACCACGGGGGGGGGCAAATGAGCAGTTCTTC. It encodes CALPRGGANEQFF.

V and J are TRBV4-3 and TRBJ2-3, with D possibly TRBD1 on 6 matching bases. This CDR3 contains 15 residues. Trimming removed 1 base at V and 3 bases at J, with 11 bases between. CDR1 and CDR2 (germline): LGHNA, YSLEER. DNA for the CDR3: TGCGCCAGCAGCCAAGTCGGACAGAGGACAGATACGCAGTATTTT. Translated: CASSQVGQRTDTQYF.

This clone was seen only a few times. The chain links TRBV7-2 to TRBJ2-7; 9 bases are shared with TRBD1. Germline V gene data show CDR1 as SGHTA and CDR2 as FQGNSA. This CDR3 is 16 amino acids long. V trimming: 5 bases; J trimming: 1 base; junction bases outside the gene matches: 9. CDR3: CASSITLQGASYEQYF. The CDR3 DNA reads as TGTGCCAGCAGCATTACCCTACAGGGGGCTTCCTACGAGCAGTACTTC.

The chain has TRBV14 and TRBJ2-6; D is unclear. CDR3 length equals 13 residues. CDR1 and CDR2 from the germline V gene are SGHDN and FVKESK. V lost 0 bases and J lost 10, with 7 bases in between. The CDR3 nucleotides read TGTGCCAGCAGCCAAGATGAGAGGAACGTCCTGACTTTC. Translating it yields CASSQDERNVLTF.

This chain joins TRBV9 and TRBJ2-3; 8 nucleotides align to TRBD2. The germline V gene encodes CDR1 SGDLS and CDR2 YYNGEE. This CDR3 spans 15 amino acids. Germline trimming cut 2 bases from V and 6 bases from J; bases unmatched to any gene: 8. CDR3 in amino acids: CASSVSGTQGDTQYF. DNA of the CDR3: TGTGCCAGCAGCGTTAGCGGGACTCAGGGGGATACGCAGTATTTT.

This clone turned up a few times. The chain joins TRBV9 to TRBJ2-3, with 9 bases fitting TRBD1. The CDR3 is made up of 15 amino acids. Germline values: CDR1 SGDLS, CDR2 YYNGEE. The junction had 8 bases not matched to a gene; V was cut back by 4 bases and J by 5 bases. In DNA, the CDR3 is TGTGCCAGCAGCACACAGGGGGCGCCCGGAGATACGCAGTATTTT. This encodes CASSTQGAPGDTQYF.

The chain has TRBV4-2 and TRBJ2-2; TRBD2 might be the D (6 bases). V shed 3 bases and J shed 0 bases, with 8 bases lying between them. The CDR3 covers 15 residues. Germline CDR1 is LGHNA and CDR2 is YNFKEQ. The CDR3 here is CASSQSGPNTGELFF. DNA for the CDR3: TGTGCCAGCAGCCAGAGCGGGCCGAACACCGGGGAGCTGTTTTTT.

CDR3 sequence (DNA): TGTGCCAGTAGTATTGGGGGGTTCACAGATACGCAGTATTTT. It encodes CASSIGGFTDTQYF. J is TRBJ2-3 and V is TRBV19; a possible D gene is TRBD2 (6 bases). Germline-derived CDR1 and CDR2 are LNHDA and SQIVND (reference sequence). The CDR3 is 14 amino acids. V lost 3 bases and J lost 2, with 9 bases in between.